This is a list of T cell receptor beta chains from one sample in a study of cytomegalovirus exposure and HLA in healthy donors. Clones were sequenced by immunoSEQ multiplex PCR, and TCRdb holds only the in-frame ones, with some missing. The sample has around 230,000 clones; about 80% are singletons. The sample consisted of PBMCs. These receptors originate from a man between 35 and 55 years old in good health and CMV-seropositive. Each CDR3 is given with its conserved first and last residue. The D gene is left open where the match is weak. Some rows have no size entry. The others give once, few or many, or a class for an expanded clone.

CDR3 protein: CASAGGAHYGYTF; CDR3 DNA: TGTGCCAGTGCAGGGGGCGCTCACTATGGCTACACCTTC; J gene: TRBJ1-2; clone size: .; V gene: TRBV27; CDR3 length: 13; D gene: TRBD1
CDR3 protein: CAWSRGWAGGQDTQYF; CDR3 DNA: TGTGCCTGGAGCCGGGGGTGGGCGGGAGGGCAAGATACGCAGTATTTT; J gene: TRBJ2-3; clone size: .; V gene: TRBV30; CDR3 length: 16; D gene: TRBD2
CDR3 protein: CASSEYGGSGRSYNEQFF; CDR3 DNA: TGTGCCAGCAGTGAATATGGGGGTAGCGGGCGATCCTACAATGAGCAGTTCTTC; J gene: TRBJ2-1; clone size: .; V gene: TRBV25-1; CDR3 length: 18; D gene: TRBD2
CDR3 protein: CASGEGYNEQFF; CDR3 DNA: TGTGCCTCCGGGGAGGGCTACAATGAGCAGTTCTTC; J gene: TRBJ2-1; clone size: .; V gene: TRBV10-3; CDR3 length: 12; D gene: TRBD2
CDR3 protein: CASSSGLSLGEQYF; CDR3 DNA: TGTGCCAGCAGCAGCGGACTCTCTTTAGGCGAGCAGTACTTC; J gene: TRBJ2-7; clone size: .; V gene: TRBV6-5; CDR3 length: 14; D gene: .
CDR3 protein: CASSSGTSGRTDTQYF; CDR3 DNA: TGTGCCAGCAGTTCCGGGACTAGCGGGAGAACAGATACGCAGTATTTT; J gene: TRBJ2-3; clone size: few; V gene: TRBV6-6; CDR3 length: 16; D gene: TRBD2
CDR3 protein: CASRSLLNTEAFF; CDR3 DNA: TGTGCCAGCAGGAGTCTTTTGAACACTGAAGCTTTCTTT; J gene: TRBJ1-1; clone size: .; V gene: TRBV6-1; CDR3 length: 13; D gene: .
CDR3 protein: CASSPGRGIREPQYF; CDR3 DNA: TGTGCCAGCTCACCAGGGCGGGGTATTCGTGAGCCCCAGTACTTC; J gene: TRBJ2-5; clone size: .; V gene: TRBV18; CDR3 length: 15; D gene: .
CDR3 protein: CASSSRLEKLFF; CDR3 DNA: TGTGCCAGCAGCTCTAGGCTTGAAAAACTGTTTTTT; J gene: TRBJ1-4; clone size: .; V gene: TRBV7-9; CDR3 length: 12; D gene: .
CDR3 protein: CASSPGARGTEAFF; CDR3 DNA: TGTGCCAGTAGTCCCGGGGCACGGGGGACTGAAGCTTTCTTT; J gene: TRBJ1-1; clone size: few; V gene: TRBV19; CDR3 length: 14; D gene: .
CDR3 protein: CASSYGGDTIYF; CDR3 DNA: TGTGCCAGCAGTTACGGGGGGGACACCATATATTTT; J gene: TRBJ1-3; clone size: .; V gene: TRBV6-6; CDR3 length: 12; D gene: .
CDR3 protein: CASSPRTSGRFTDTQYF; CDR3 DNA: TGTGCCAGCAGCCCACGGACTAGCGGGAGATTCACAGATACGCAGTATTTT; J gene: TRBJ2-3; clone size: .; V gene: TRBV7-6; CDR3 length: 17; D gene: TRBD2
CDR3 protein: CASSYTTGTNEKLFF; CDR3 DNA: TGTGCCAGCAGTTACACTACAGGGACTAATGAAAAACTGTTTTTT; J gene: TRBJ1-4; clone size: .; V gene: TRBV6-5; CDR3 length: 15; D gene: .
CDR3 protein: CASSRPGSPLQETQYF; CDR3 DNA: TGCGCCAGCAGCCGTCCAGGTTCCCCCTTACAAGAGACCCAGTACTTC; J gene: TRBJ2-5; clone size: .; V gene: TRBV4-1; CDR3 length: 16; D gene: .
CDR3 protein: CASSYIAGADTEAFF; CDR3 DNA: TGTGCCAGCAGTTACATAGCGGGGGCCGACACTGAAGCTTTCTTT; J gene: TRBJ1-1; clone size: .; V gene: TRBV6-6; CDR3 length: 15; D gene: .
CDR3 protein: CASSLNGRMNTEAFF; CDR3 DNA: TGTGCCAGCAGCTTAAATGGCAGAATGAACACTGAAGCTTTCTTT; J gene: TRBJ1-1; clone size: .; V gene: TRBV7-3; CDR3 length: 15; D gene: .
CDR3 protein: CASSLTRQKEQYF; CDR3 DNA: TGTGCCAGCAGCTTAACCCGACAAAAGGAGCAGTACTTC; J gene: TRBJ2-7; clone size: .; V gene: TRBV7-6; CDR3 length: 13; D gene: .
CDR3 protein: CASSMRYNMNTEAFF; CDR3 DNA: TGTGCCAGTAGTATGCGGTACAATATGAACACTGAAGCTTTCTTT; J gene: TRBJ1-1; clone size: .; V gene: TRBV19; CDR3 length: 15; D gene: .
CDR3 protein: CASSKSGTSGDNEQFF; CDR3 DNA: TGCGCCAGCAGCAAATCCGGGACTAGCGGAGACAATGAGCAGTTCTTC; J gene: TRBJ2-1; clone size: .; V gene: TRBV4-1; CDR3 length: 16; D gene: TRBD2
CDR3 protein: CAISEHSGAGDQPQHF; CDR3 DNA: TGTGCCATCAGTGAGCATTCTGGGGCAGGGGACCAGCCCCAGCATTTT; J gene: TRBJ1-5; clone size: medium-sized; V gene: TRBV10-3; CDR3 length: 16; D gene: .
CDR3 protein: CASSYSARGEAFF; CDR3 DNA: TGTGCCAGCAGTTACTCGGCCCGCGGTGAAGCTTTCTTT; J gene: TRBJ1-1; clone size: .; V gene: TRBV6-5; CDR3 length: 13; D gene: .
CDR3 protein: CSAGGAQETQYF; CDR3 DNA: TGCAGCGCGGGGGGGGCCCAAGAGACCCAGTACTTC; J gene: TRBJ2-5; clone size: .; V gene: TRBV29-1; CDR3 length: 12; D gene: TRBD2
CDR3 protein: CASSRYYEQYF; CDR3 DNA: TGTGCCAGCAGCCGCTACTACGAGCAGTACTTC; J gene: TRBJ2-7; clone size: .; V gene: TRBV5-8; CDR3 length: 11; D gene: .
CDR3 protein: CASSPTGEDNQPQHF; CDR3 DNA: TGTGCCAGCTCACCAACGGGGGAAGACAATCAGCCCCAGCATTTT; J gene: TRBJ1-5; clone size: .; V gene: TRBV18; CDR3 length: 15; D gene: .
CDR3 protein: CASRASAHNEQFF; CDR3 DNA: TGTGCCAGCAGAGCCAGCGCCCACAATGAGCAGTTCTTC; J gene: TRBJ2-1; clone size: .; V gene: TRBV2; CDR3 length: 13; D gene: .
CDR3 protein: CASSLVGTAMNTEAFF; CDR3 DNA: TGCGCCAGCAGCTTGGTGGGGACAGCTATGAACACTGAAGCTTTCTTT; J gene: TRBJ1-1; clone size: .; V gene: TRBV5-1; CDR3 length: 16; D gene: TRBD1
CDR3 protein: CASSWDSFTSVAFF; CDR3 DNA: TGTGCCAGCAGCTGGGACAGCTTCACTTCTGTAGCTTTCTTT; J gene: TRBJ1-1; clone size: .; V gene: TRBV6-4; CDR3 length: 14; D gene: TRBD1
CDR3 protein: CAILTGVNTEAFF; CDR3 DNA: TGTGCCATACTGACGGGAGTAAACACTGAAGCTTTCTTT; J gene: TRBJ1-1; clone size: .; V gene: TRBV2; CDR3 length: 13; D gene: .
CDR3 protein: CASSPVGIVGAFF; CDR3 DNA: TGTGCCAGCAGTCCGGTCGGGATAGTCGGAGCTTTCTTT; J gene: TRBJ1-1; clone size: .; V gene: TRBV7-8; CDR3 length: 13; D gene: .
CDR3 protein: CASPMGPGNEQFF; CDR3 DNA: TGTGCCAGCCCCATGGGCCCCGGCAATGAGCAGTTCTTC; J gene: TRBJ2-1; clone size: .; V gene: TRBV6-5; CDR3 length: 13; D gene: .
CDR3 protein: CASTTTGGGYGYTF; CDR3 DNA: TGTGCCAGTACCACTACAGGGGGCGGCTATGGCTACACCTTC; J gene: TRBJ1-2; clone size: once; V gene: TRBV19; CDR3 length: 14; D gene: TRBD1
CDR3 protein: CASSLDLFGYRTDEQFF; CDR3 DNA: TGTGCCAGCAGCTTAGATCTTTTTGGGTACAGGACGGATGAGCAGTTCTTC; J gene: TRBJ2-1; clone size: .; V gene: TRBV11-2; CDR3 length: 17; D gene: .
CDR3 protein: CASSLGRDREETQYF; CDR3 DNA: TGTGCCAGCAGCTTAGGCAGAGACAGGGAAGAGACCCAGTACTTC; J gene: TRBJ2-5; clone size: few; V gene: TRBV7-9; CDR3 length: 15; D gene: TRBD1
CDR3 protein: CASSLSQVRNIQYF; CDR3 DNA: TGTGCCAGCAGCTTATCACAGGTAAGGAACATTCAGTACTTC; J gene: TRBJ2-4; clone size: .; V gene: TRBV7-3; CDR3 length: 14; D gene: .
CDR3 protein: CASSEKRGLGGYTF; CDR3 DNA: TGTGCCAGCAGTGAAAAAAGGGGGCTCGGCGGCTACACCTTC; J gene: TRBJ1-2; clone size: few; V gene: TRBV6-1; CDR3 length: 14; D gene: TRBD1
CDR3 protein: CASSLPGGEQYF; CDR3 DNA: TGTGCCAGCAGCCTGCCAGGGGGAGAGCAGTACTTC; J gene: TRBJ2-7; clone size: .; V gene: TRBV7-9; CDR3 length: 12; D gene: TRBD1
CDR3 protein: CASSWDRTHEQFF; CDR3 DNA: TGTGCCAGCAGCTGGGACAGGACGCATGAGCAGTTCTTC; J gene: TRBJ2-1; clone size: .; V gene: TRBV5-6; CDR3 length: 13; D gene: TRBD1
CDR3 protein: CASSLNEQETQYF; CDR3 DNA: TGTGCCAGCAGTTTAAACGAGCAAGAGACCCAGTACTTC; J gene: TRBJ2-5; clone size: .; V gene: TRBV27; CDR3 length: 13; D gene: .
CDR3 protein: CSSSSRKATYEQYF; CDR3 DNA: TGTTCCAGCAGCTCTAGGAAGGCTACCTACGAGCAGTACTTC; J gene: TRBJ2-7; clone size: once; V gene: TRBV7-9; CDR3 length: 14; D gene: .
CDR3 protein: CASSPRLAGGPLEQFF; CDR3 DNA: TGTGCCAGCAGCCCACGACTAGCGGGAGGGCCCCTTGAGCAGTTCTTC; J gene: TRBJ2-1; clone size: .; V gene: TRBV11-2; CDR3 length: 16; D gene: TRBD2
CDR3 protein: CASSPVGGSSYNEQFF; CDR3 DNA: TGTGCCAGCAGCCCCGTGGGCGGGAGTAGCTACAATGAGCAGTTCTTC; J gene: TRBJ2-1; clone size: .; V gene: TRBV7-9; CDR3 length: 16; D gene: TRBD2
CDR3 protein: CASSLGQAYNEQFF; CDR3 DNA: TGTGCCAGCAGCCTGGGACAGGCTTACAATGAGCAGTTCTTC; J gene: TRBJ2-1; clone size: .; V gene: TRBV5-4; CDR3 length: 14; D gene: TRBD1
CDR3 protein: CASSLRRVGGYTF; CDR3 DNA: TGTGCCAGCAGCTTAAGGAGGGTCGGTGGCTACACCTTC; J gene: TRBJ1-2; clone size: .; V gene: TRBV13; CDR3 length: 13; D gene: .
CDR3 protein: CASSVAGGSEQFF; CDR3 DNA: TGCGCCAGCAGCGTGGCGGGGGGGAGTGAGCAGTTCTTC; J gene: TRBJ2-1; clone size: .; V gene: TRBV5-1; CDR3 length: 13; D gene: TRBD2
CDR3 protein: CASRGQGWVETQYF; CDR3 DNA: TGTGCCAGCAGAGGACAGGGCTGGGTTGAGACCCAGTACTTC; J gene: TRBJ2-5; clone size: .; V gene: TRBV7-8; CDR3 length: 14; D gene: TRBD1
CDR3 protein: CASSAGTGLTYEQYF; CDR3 DNA: TGTGCCAGCAGCGCCGGGACAGGACTTACCTACGAGCAGTACTTC; J gene: TRBJ2-7; clone size: .; V gene: TRBV9; CDR3 length: 15; D gene: TRBD1
CDR3 protein: CASSFKTDARRSEQYF; CDR3 DNA: TGTGCCAGCAGCTTCAAGACTGATGCAAGGCGGAGCGAGCAGTACTTC; J gene: TRBJ2-7; clone size: .; V gene: TRBV11-3; CDR3 length: 16; D gene: .
CDR3 protein: CASSVRQGRSYEQYF; CDR3 DNA: TGTGCCAGCAGCGTCCGCCAGGGCCGCTCCTACGAGCAGTACTTC; J gene: TRBJ2-7; clone size: few; V gene: TRBV9; CDR3 length: 15; D gene: .
CDR3 protein: CASSQTITDTQYF; CDR3 DNA: TGCGCCAGCAGTCAGACTATCACAGATACGCAGTATTTT; J gene: TRBJ2-3; clone size: .; V gene: TRBV10-1; CDR3 length: 13; D gene: .
CDR3 protein: CASSYSRVNEQFF; CDR3 DNA: TGTGCCAGCAGTTACTCCAGGGTGAATGAGCAGTTCTTC; J gene: TRBJ2-1; clone size: .; V gene: TRBV6-5; CDR3 length: 13; D gene: .
CDR3 protein: CASSVGTGSSYNEQFF; CDR3 DNA: TGTGCCAGCAGCGTAGGAACAGGGAGCTCCTACAATGAGCAGTTCTTC; J gene: TRBJ2-1; clone size: .; V gene: TRBV9; CDR3 length: 16; D gene: .